What follows are 4 T cell receptor beta chains derived from one specimen sequenced in a study of blood T cell repertoires in COVID-19. Only in-frame clones appear in the TCRdb table, and some are missing; sequencing was by immunoSEQ multiplex PCR. The sample lists 140,000 to 150,000 clones; about 90% were seen once. The specimen was peripheral blood. All receptors derive from a human donor in a cohort sampled during active COVID-19.

The CDR3 loop reads CASRTGQGPNYGYTF. The CDR3 DNA reads TGTGCCAGCCGTACAGGACAGGGCCCTAACTATGGCTACACCTTC. The rearrangement joins TRBV6-5 to TRBJ1-2; 8 positions match TRBD1. Germline V CDR1 and CDR2: MNHEY, SVGAGI. The trim removed 8 bases at V and 0 bases at J, leaving 8 bases unmatched. This CDR3 is built from 15 residues.

Only a few counts were recorded for this clone. The genes are TRBV6-5 and TRBJ2-6; D might be TRBD2 (6 bases). This CDR3 spans 15 amino acids. Germline CDR1 and CDR2: MNHEY and SVGAGI. V lost 6 bases and J 0 bases, leaving 9 bases between the germline ends. CDR3 in amino acids: CASRDGGSGANVLTF. The CDR3 DNA reads TGTGCCAGCAGGGACGGGGGCTCTGGGGCCAACGTCCTGACTTTC.

The rearrangement uses TRBV19 and TRBJ1-4; 9 bases match TRBD1. The CDR3 consists of 14 residues. V gave up 6 bases and J gave up 6 bases; unmatched junction bases: 5. Germline loops: CDR1 LNHDA, CDR2 SQIVND (reference sequence). The CDR3 nucleotides are TGTGCCAGTAGCAAATGGACAGGGGATGAAAAACTGTTTTTT. The encoded protein is CASSKWTGDEKLFF.

V and J are TRBV6-2 or TRBV6-3 and TRBJ2-7; the D gene is possibly TRBD1 (5 bases). Trimming pared 2 bases from V and 3 bases from J, leaving 14 bases between. The CDR3 runs to 15 residues. Per germline, CDR1 MNHEY and CDR2 SVGEGT. The CDR3 loop reads CASSYPRTFYYEQYF. In DNA, the CDR3 is TGTGCCAGCAGTTACCCTAGGACATTTTACTACGAGCAGTACTTC.